This T cell receptor (beta chain) was identified in a study of OX40 agonist ivuxolimab in advanced cancers. The method was immunoSEQ multiplex PCR; TCRdb's version includes in-frame clones alone and lacks a portion of them. The table shows 60,000 to 75,000 clones, with around 83% occurring only once. CDR3 length: 12 amino acids. The V gene lost 3 bases and the J gene lost 2 bases, with 8 bases spanning the gap. The germline gives CDR1 SQVTM, CDR2 ANQGSEA. The sequences come from CD4+ or CD8+ T cells sorted from blood, collected in a trial of the OX40 agonist ivuxolimab. The V call is TRBV29-1, the J call TRBJ2-7, with a possible D match to TRBD2 (5 bases). This receptor was identified in an adult with an advanced solid tumor such as melanoma, head and neck, liver or kidney cancer. Here the CDR3 reads CSVERAPYEQYF. CDR3 DNA sequence: TGCAGCGTTGAGCGGGCCCCCTACGAGCAGTACTTC.